These T cell receptor beta chains were read from a single sample in a study of memory CD4+ T cells and cytomegalovirus serostatus. TCRdb keeps only in-frame clones here, not all; method: immunoSEQ multiplex PCR. The sample has approximately 40,000 clones, over 70% seen once. Sequencing was performed on memory CD4+ T cells from blood. The receptor source for this set is an adult in good health and CMV-seronegative. Each CDR3 is given with its conserved first and last residue. D genes are given only for firm matches. Size tells how often a clone was seen (once, few, many) or the class of an expanded clone, and some rows leave it out.

v_gene,abundance,d_gene,j_gene,CDR3aa,CDR3nt
TRBV10-3,-,TRBD1,TRBJ2-5,CAISLGQGRETQYF,TGTGCCATCAGCCTGGGACAGGGCCGGGAGACCCAGTACTTC
TRBV7-6,-,-,TRBJ1-1,CASSLRLPDTEAFF,TGTGCCAGCAGCTTAAGGCTTCCGGACACTGAAGCTTTCTTT
TRBV7-9,-,TRBD2,TRBJ2-3,CASSLDAGLTNTDTQYF,TGTGCCAGCAGCTTAGATGCGGGACTAACAAACACAGATACGCAGTATTTT
TRBV9,-,-,TRBJ1-3,CASSQPGGGGNTIYF,TGTGCCAGCAGCCAACCCGGAGGGGGAGGAAACACCATATATTTT
TRBV7-2,few,-,TRBJ1-5,CASSWRNNQPQHF,TGTGCCAGCAGCTGGAGAAACAATCAGCCCCAGCATTTT
TRBV20-1,-,TRBD1,TRBJ2-7,CSAGQVTEQYF,TGCAGTGCCGGACAGGTGACCGAGCAGTACTTC
TRBV7-2,few,-,TRBJ2-2,CASSRSTDTGELFF,TGTGCCAGCAGCCGATCGACGGATACCGGGGAGCTGTTTTTT
TRBV5-5,-,TRBD1,TRBJ2-1,CASSVSGTGWNNEQFF,TGTGCCAGCAGCGTATCCGGGACAGGGTGGAACAATGAGCAGTTCTTC
TRBV28,few,-,TRBJ1-2,CASSFLGKRNNYGYTF,TGTGCCAGCAGTTTTCTGGGGAAGAGGAATAACTATGGCTACACCTTC
TRBV4-1,-,TRBD1,TRBJ2-7,CASSSDRVPYEQYF,TGCGCCAGCAGTTCGGACAGGGTCCCCTACGAGCAGTACTTC
TRBV7-6,-,-,TRBJ2-3,CASSSGGRTDTQYF,TGTGCCAGCAGCTCTGGGGGTAGGACAGATACGCAGTATTTT
TRBV11-2,-,-,TRBJ1-1,CASSPVRGALTTEAFF,TGTGCCAGCAGCCCTGTCCGGGGGGCGCTTACCACTGAAGCTTTCTTT
TRBV15,-,-,TRBJ1-1,CATSREAGTTEAFF,TGTGCCACCAGCAGAGAGGCAGGGACGACTGAAGCTTTCTTT
TRBV11-2,-,-,TRBJ2-7,CASSPLARSGSYEQYF,TGTGCCAGCAGCCCCTTAGCAAGATCCGGGAGCTACGAGCAGTACTTC
TRBV29-1,-,TRBD2,TRBJ2-1,CSVELLTSGVNNEQFF,TGCAGCGTTGAACTATTGACTAGCGGGGTAAACAATGAGCAGTTCTTC
TRBV4-1,-,-,TRBJ1-1,CASSQSHDLNTEAFF,TGCGCCAGCAGCCAATCCCACGACTTAAACACTGAAGCTTTCTTT
TRBV5-6,-,TRBD1,TRBJ2-1,CASNLRQGAYNEQFF,TGTGCCAGCAACCTAAGACAGGGGGCGTACAATGAGCAGTTCTTC
TRBV9,-,-,TRBJ1-1,CASSVSAVGEAFF,TGTGCCAGCAGCGTGAGCGCAGTTGGAGAAGCTTTCTTT
TRBV6-1,-,TRBD1,TRBJ2-3,CASRAGTGRTDTQYF,TGTGCCAGCAGGGCCGGGACAGGGAGGACAGATACGCAGTATTTT
TRBV5-4,few,-,TRBJ1-1,CAGSLQGENTEAFF,TGTGCCGGTTCCCTCCAAGGTGAGAACACTGAAGCTTTCTTT
TRBV27,-,-,TRBJ1-6,CASSPHRLGGGHSPLHF,TGTGCCAGCAGTCCACACAGGTTAGGTGGAGGCCATTCACCCCTCCACTTT
TRBV11-2,-,TRBD2,TRBJ2-3,CASSLDSAGGTDTQYF,TGTGCCAGCAGCTTAGACTCGGCGGGGGGCACAGATACGCAGTATTTT
TRBV7-2,-,-,TRBJ1-4,CASSVTGFRREKLFF,TGTGCCAGCAGCGTGACAGGTTTCCGGCGTGAAAAACTGTTTTTT
TRBV7-9,-,TRBD1,TRBJ1-4,CASSWTGLGEKLFF,TGTGCCAGCAGCTGGACAGGGTTGGGGGAAAAACTGTTTTTT
TRBV29-1,-,TRBD2,TRBJ2-1,CSAGSAGGLFF,TGCAGCGCTGGATCGGCGGGGGGGCTGTTCTTC
TRBV6-5,-,-,TRBJ2-3,CASSYSREDTQYF,TGTGCCAGCAGTTACTCGAGGGAGGACACGCAGTATTTT
TRBV2,-,-,TRBJ1-2,CASSEAGAGYGYTF,TGTGCCAGCAGTGAAGCGGGGGCGGGGTATGGCTACACCTTC
TRBV2,-,-,TRBJ1-1,CASSPARDTEAFF,TGTGCCAGCAGCCCCGCAAGAGACACTGAAGCTTTCTTT
TRBV29-1,few,-,TRBJ1-1,CSVTRQQDTEAFF,TGCAGCGTTACTAGACAGCAAGACACTGAAGCTTTCTTT